These 20 T cell receptor beta chains were sequenced from one sample in a study of beta chain features in type 1 diabetes. TCRB transcripts that were expressed got sequenced, as all of the isolated RNA had been reverse transcribed. The repertoire was sequenced with immunoSEQ multiplex PCR; TCRdb's copy has only in-frame clones and lacks some. The sample lists 850,000 to 900,000 clones, 15% to 20% occurring once. The source material was naive CD4+ T cells from blood. These TCRs come from a woman between 18 and 29 years old in good health.

The DNA of the CDR3 is TGTGCCAGCAGCGTAGGCAGGGGGACTAGCACAGATACGCAGTATTTT. This translates into CASSVGRGTSTDTQYF. The genes are TRBV9 and TRBJ2-3; D possibly corresponds to TRBD1 (7 bases). The germline V gene encodes CDR1 SGDLS and CDR2 YYNGEE. The CDR3 covers 16 residues. The V gene lost 0 bases and the J gene lost 0 bases, with 11 bases spanning the gap.

This chain links TRBV28 with TRBJ1-2; the D is unclear. Germline V gene data show CDR1 as MDHEN and CDR2 as SYDVKM. V lost 5 bases and J 6 bases, leaving 7 bases between the germline ends. The CDR3 has 11 residues. Here the CDR3 DNA reads TGTGCCAGCAGTCACACTGATGGCTACACCTTC. Residues: CASSHTDGYTF.

The chain has TRBV11-2 and TRBJ2-2, with D possibly matching TRBD2 (5 bases). CDR3 length equals 16 residues. Trimming pared 1 base from V and 0 bases from J, leaving 9 bases between. The germline gives CDR1 SGHAT, CDR2 FQNNGV. The CDR3 protein is CASSLVIATNTGELFF. CDR3 nucleotides: TGTGCCAGCAGCTTAGTCATAGCGACGAACACCGGGGAGCTGTTTTTT.

In its sample, this clone was seen a few times. J is TRBJ2-1 and V is TRBV11-2; D might be TRBD1 or TRBD2, each matching 5 bases. The CDR3 runs 15 residues. CDR1 and CDR2 (germline): SGHAT, FQNNGV. V gave up 5 bases and J gave up 5 bases, with 16 bases separating them. DNA of the CDR3: TGTGCCAGCAGCCACTTTAGGGACGCCCACAATGAGCAGTTCTTC. Translation gives CASSHFRDAHNEQFF.

The sample holds a few counts of this clone. The V gene is TRBV7-3, the J gene TRBJ2-3; 9 bases match TRBD1. The CDR3 is 15 residues long. The J segment lost 3 bases and the V segment lost 5 bases, leaving 6 bases of the junction unmatched. The V gene's germline CDR1 is SGHTA and CDR2 FQGTGA. CDR3 sequence: CASSPGQGRTDTQYF. The CDR3 DNA sequence: TGTGCCAGCAGCCCCGGACAGGGGAGGACAGATACGCAGTATTTT. Variable domain in full (rest from reference TRBV7-3 and TRBJ2-3): GAGVSQTPSNKVTEKGKYVELRCDPISGHTALYWYRQSLGQGPEFLIYFQGTGAADDSGLPNDRFFAVRPEGSVSTLKIQRTERGDSAVYLCASSPGQGRTDTQYFGPGTRLTVL.

This clone turned up a few times. V gene TRBV5-1 combines with J gene TRBJ2-2; D might be TRBD1 (5 bases). The germline V and J ends were trimmed by 4 bases and 7 bases, with 11 bases remaining between them. The CDR3 has 13 amino acids. Germline loops: CDR1 SGHRS, CDR2 YFSETQ. The CDR3 bases are TGCGCCAGCAGCAAAGGGGCGAGCGGGGAGCTGTTTTTT. The encoded protein is CASSKGASGELFF.

This clone was picked up a small number of times. The gene calls are TRBV18 and TRBJ2-5, with a possible D match to TRBD1 (6 bases). The J call may be mistaken, given a closer DNA end match to TRBJ2-7. The CDR3 is 14 amino acids. The V gene's germline CDR1 is KGHSH and CDR2 LQKENI. The CDR3 protein is CASSPGQTTYEQYF. CDR3 DNA: TGTGCCAGCTCACCAGGACAGACCACCTACGAGCAGTACTTC.

This clone was seen a few times. The genes are TRBV15 and TRBJ2-1; D unclear. CDR3 length equals 15 residues. Germline CDR1 reads LNHNV; CDR2 reads YYDKDF (reference sequence). V lost 2 bases, J lost 6 bases, and 14 bases lay in between. DNA for the CDR3: TGTGCCACCAGCAGAAACTATGGGCACTTCAATGAGCAGTTCTTC. Its translation: CATSRNYGHFNEQFF.

The chain joins TRBV18 to TRBJ1-3; D is uncertain. Germline assignment: CDR1 KGHSH and CDR2 LQKENI. This CDR3 is built from 16 residues. V shed 3 bases and J shed 0 bases, with 12 bases lying between them. The CDR3 coding sequence is TGTGCCAGCTCACCTTCCAATGGACTCTCTGGAAACACCATATATTTT. Translation: CASSPSNGLSGNTIYF.

The chain joins TRBV9 to TRBJ2-7; 7 bases are a match to TRBD2. CDR3 length: 14 amino acids. In germline, CDR1 is SGDLS, CDR2 YYNGEE. After removal of 4 bases from V and 2 bases from J, the junction contained 6 bases not matched to a gene. CDR3 protein: CASSPWRGTYEQYF. In nucleotides, the CDR3 is TGTGCCAGCAGCCCTTGGCGGGGGACCTACGAGCAGTACTTC.

The V and J genes are TRBV7-2 and TRBJ1-1, with D perhaps matching TRBD1 (5 bases). This CDR3 is built from 13 residues. V gave up 1 base and J gave up 6 bases, with 9 bases separating them. Germline CDR1 is SGHTA and CDR2 is FQGNSA. The CDR3 is CASSLVGGSEAFF. The CDR3 coding sequence is TGTGCCAGCAGCTTAGTCGGGGGATCTGAAGCTTTCTTT. Supplemented by reference TRBV7-2 and TRBJ1-1, the full variable domain reads GAGVSQSPSNKVTEKGKDVELRCDPISGHTALYWYRQSLGQGLEFLIYFQGNSAPDKSGLPSDRFSAERTGGSVSTLTIQRTQQEDSAVYLCASSLVGGSEAFFGQGTRLTVV.

The V and J genes are TRBV28 and TRBJ2-1, with 11 positions matching TRBD1. The germline gives CDR1 MDHEN, CDR2 SYDVKM. The CDR3 sequence is 14 residues long. The junction had 0 bases not matched to a gene; V was cut back by 3 bases and J by 5 bases. This CDR3 is CASSLGQGDNEQFF. The CDR3 DNA reads as TGTGCCAGCAGTTTGGGACAGGGGGACAATGAGCAGTTCTTC.

This clone was counted between two and nine times. The chain employs TRBV27 and TRBJ2-3; D not certain. The CDR3 consists of 14 residues. Germline CDR1 reads MNHEY; CDR2 reads SMNVEV (reference sequence). The V end was cut by 2 bases, the J end by 0 bases, with 6 bases between. CDR3: CASSLLTSTDTQYF. CDR3 DNA sequence: TGTGCCAGCAGTTTACTGACTAGCACAGATACGCAGTATTTT.

This chain joins TRBV10-2 and TRBJ1-4; a possible D gene is TRBD1 (5 bases). This CDR3 is built from 16 residues. The ends were cut back, 3 bases at V and 7 bases at J, with 18 bases in the middle. CDR1 and CDR2 (germline): WSHSY, SAAADI. CDR3 sequence reads: CASSDGWQGFSEKLFF. CDR3 in DNA: TGCGCCAGCAGTGACGGATGGCAGGGATTTTCTGAAAAACTGTTTTTT.

This chain connects TRBV10-3 to TRBJ2-7, with 7 bases fitting TRBD1. The J segment lost 4 bases and the V segment lost 10 bases, leaving 7 bases of the junction unmatched. The CDR3 runs 12 residues. Germline CDR1 ENHRY, CDR2 SYGVKD. The CDR3 DNA reads as TGTGCCAGCCGGGACAGTACTTACGAGCAGTACTTC. Encoded protein: CASRDSTYEQYF.

V gene TRBV6-1 combines with J gene TRBJ1-2; perhaps TRBD1 as D (6 bases). The V end lost 1 base, the J end lost 8 bases, and 17 bases lay between the germline ends. Germline assignment: CDR1 MNHNS and CDR2 SASEGT. This CDR3 has 15 residues. The CDR3 is CASSEVSTGREGYTF. In nucleotides, the CDR3 is TGTGCCAGCAGTGAAGTTTCTACAGGGAGAGAAGGCTACACCTTC.

The sample holds a few counts of this clone. This sequence joins TRBV11-3 and TRBJ2-1, with a weak D call TRBD2 (6 bases). V was cut by 5 bases and J by 0 bases, with 14 bases left in between. The CDR3 extends over 16 amino acids. Per germline, CDR1 SGHNT and CDR2 YENEEA. The CDR3 protein is CASSPGRGGSYNEQFF. The DNA of the CDR3 is TGTGCCAGCAGCCCGGGGCGGGGAGGCTCCTACAATGAGCAGTTCTTC.

This clone was observed a few times. The V call is TRBV7-2, the J call TRBJ2-7, with 15 bases matching TRBD2. Germline loops: CDR1 SGHTA, CDR2 FQGNSA. After removal of 1 base from V and 6 bases from J, the junction contained 7 bases not matched to a gene. CDR3 length: 17 amino acids. CDR3 protein: CASSLDYGLAGGGEQYF. In DNA, the CDR3 is TGTGCCAGCAGCTTAGACTACGGACTAGCGGGAGGGGGCGAGCAGTACTTC.

This chain joins TRBV19 and TRBJ2-7, with D tentatively TRBD1 or TRBD2 (5 bases each). V lost 3 bases to trimming and J lost 2 bases, with 11 bases between them. CDR1 and CDR2 from the germline V gene are LNHDA and SQIVND (reference sequence). The CDR3 consists of 14 residues. The CDR3 region is CASSMYRDPYEQYF. CDR3 DNA: TGTGCCAGTAGTATGTACCGGGACCCCTACGAGCAGTACTTC. The whole variable domain, remainder taken from reference TRBV19 and TRBJ2-7, is DGGITQSPKYLFRKEGQNVTLSCEQNLNHDAMYWYRQDPGQGLRLIYYSQIVNDFQKGDIAEGYSVSREKKESFPLTVTSAQKNPTAFYLCASSMYRDPYEQYFGPGTRLTVT.

This clone occurred a few times. V and J are TRBV5-6 and TRBJ2-7; 10 bases are shared with TRBD2. Per the germline V gene, CDR1 is SGHDT and CDR2 is YYEEEE. The CDR3 is 15 amino acids. V was clipped by 7 bases and J by 3 bases; unmatched bases: 10. CDR3 residues: CASRRGTSDFYEQYF. As DNA, the CDR3 is TGTGCCAGCCGAAGAGGGACTAGCGACTTCTACGAGCAGTACTTC.